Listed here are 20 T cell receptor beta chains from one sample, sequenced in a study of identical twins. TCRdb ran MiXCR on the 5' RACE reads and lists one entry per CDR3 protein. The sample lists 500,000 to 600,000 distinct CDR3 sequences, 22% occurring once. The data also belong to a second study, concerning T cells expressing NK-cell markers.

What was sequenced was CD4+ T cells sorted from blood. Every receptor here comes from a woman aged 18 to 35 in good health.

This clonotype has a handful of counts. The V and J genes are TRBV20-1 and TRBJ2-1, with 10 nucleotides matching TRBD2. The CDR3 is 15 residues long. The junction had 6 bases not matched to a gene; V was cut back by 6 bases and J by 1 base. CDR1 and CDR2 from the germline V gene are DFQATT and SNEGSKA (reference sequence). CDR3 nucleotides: TGCAGTGCCCAGGGGGGACTAGCGTCCTACAATGAGCAGTTCTTC. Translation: CSAQGGLASYNEQFF.

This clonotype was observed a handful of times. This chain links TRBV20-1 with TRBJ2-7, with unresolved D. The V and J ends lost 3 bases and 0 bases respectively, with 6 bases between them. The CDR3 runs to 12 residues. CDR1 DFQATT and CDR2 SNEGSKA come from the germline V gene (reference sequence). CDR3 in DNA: TGCAGTGCTAGTTGGGGCTCCTACGAGCAGTACTTC. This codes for CSASWGSYEQYF.

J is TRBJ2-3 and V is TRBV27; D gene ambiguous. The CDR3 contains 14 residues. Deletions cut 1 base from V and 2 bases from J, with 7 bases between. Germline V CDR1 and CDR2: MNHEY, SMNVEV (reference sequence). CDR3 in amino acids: CASSLWVDTDTQYF. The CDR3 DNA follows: TGTGCCAGCAGTTTATGGGTGGACACAGATACGCAGTATTTT.

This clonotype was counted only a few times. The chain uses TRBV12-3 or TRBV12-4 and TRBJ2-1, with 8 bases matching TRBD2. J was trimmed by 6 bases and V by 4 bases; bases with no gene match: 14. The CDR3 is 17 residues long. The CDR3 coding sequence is TGTGCCAGCAGTTCTCGGACGACTAGCGCCATGGGCAATGAGCAGTTCTTC. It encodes CASSSRTTSAMGNEQFF.

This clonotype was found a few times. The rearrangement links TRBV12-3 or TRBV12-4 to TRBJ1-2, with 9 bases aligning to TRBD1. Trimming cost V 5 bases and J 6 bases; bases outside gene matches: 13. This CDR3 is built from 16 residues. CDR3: CASSLRPGTGFNGYTF. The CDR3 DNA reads TGTGCCAGCAGTCTTCGTCCCGGGACAGGGTTCAATGGCTACACCTTC.

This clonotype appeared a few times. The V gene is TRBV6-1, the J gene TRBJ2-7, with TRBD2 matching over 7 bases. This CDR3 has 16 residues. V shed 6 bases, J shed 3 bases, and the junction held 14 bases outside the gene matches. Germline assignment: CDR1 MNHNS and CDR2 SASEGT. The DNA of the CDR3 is TGTGCCAGCAGCCCCCTCTCGAGGCGGGAGAACTACGAGCAGTACTTC. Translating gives CASSPLSRRENYEQYF.

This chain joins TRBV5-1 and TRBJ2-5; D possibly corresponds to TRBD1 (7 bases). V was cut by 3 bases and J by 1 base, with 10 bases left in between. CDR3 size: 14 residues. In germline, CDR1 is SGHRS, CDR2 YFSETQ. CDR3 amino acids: CASSSGDSQETQYF. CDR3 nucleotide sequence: TGCGCCAGCAGCTCGGGGGACAGCCAAGAGACCCAGTACTTC.

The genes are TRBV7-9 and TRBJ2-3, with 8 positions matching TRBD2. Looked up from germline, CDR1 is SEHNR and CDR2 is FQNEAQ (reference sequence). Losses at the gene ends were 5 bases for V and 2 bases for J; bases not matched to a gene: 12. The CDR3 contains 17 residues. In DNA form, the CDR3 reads TGTGCCAGCAGCCCGCAAAGTGCGGGGGGACACACAGATACGCAGTATTTT. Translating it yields CASSPQSAGGHTDTQYF.

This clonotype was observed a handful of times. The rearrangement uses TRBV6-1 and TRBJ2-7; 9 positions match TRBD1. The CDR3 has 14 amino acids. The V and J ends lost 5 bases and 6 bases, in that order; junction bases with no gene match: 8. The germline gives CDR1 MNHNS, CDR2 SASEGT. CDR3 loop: CASSPPTGGSEQYF. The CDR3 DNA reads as TGTGCCAGCAGTCCCCCGACAGGGGGATCCGAGCAGTACTTC.

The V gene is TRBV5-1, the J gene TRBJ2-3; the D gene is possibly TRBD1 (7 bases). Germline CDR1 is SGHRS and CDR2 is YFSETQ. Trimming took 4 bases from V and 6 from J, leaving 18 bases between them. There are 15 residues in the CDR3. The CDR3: CASSPFGGGRDTQYF. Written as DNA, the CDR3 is TGCGCCAGCAGCCCCTTCGGAGGGGGCAGGGATACGCAGTATTTT.

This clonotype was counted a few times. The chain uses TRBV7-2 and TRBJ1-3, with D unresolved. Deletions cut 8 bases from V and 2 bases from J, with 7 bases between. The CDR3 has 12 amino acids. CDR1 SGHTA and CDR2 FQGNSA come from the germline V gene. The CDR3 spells CASVSTGNTIYF. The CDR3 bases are TGTGCCAGCGTTTCAACTGGAAACACCATATATTTT.

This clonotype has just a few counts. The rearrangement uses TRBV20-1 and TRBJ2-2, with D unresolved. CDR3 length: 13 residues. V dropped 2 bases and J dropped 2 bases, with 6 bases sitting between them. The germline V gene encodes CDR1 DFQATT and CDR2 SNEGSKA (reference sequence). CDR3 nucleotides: TGCAGTGCTAGACTCATAAACACCGGGGAGCTGTTTTTT. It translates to CSARLINTGELFF.

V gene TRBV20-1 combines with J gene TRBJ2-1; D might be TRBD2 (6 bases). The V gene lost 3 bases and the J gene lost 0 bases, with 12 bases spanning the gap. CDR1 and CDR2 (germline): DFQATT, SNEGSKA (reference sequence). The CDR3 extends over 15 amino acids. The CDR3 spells CSASQRVSSYNEQFF. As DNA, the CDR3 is TGCAGTGCTAGCCAGCGGGTAAGCTCCTACAATGAGCAGTTCTTC.

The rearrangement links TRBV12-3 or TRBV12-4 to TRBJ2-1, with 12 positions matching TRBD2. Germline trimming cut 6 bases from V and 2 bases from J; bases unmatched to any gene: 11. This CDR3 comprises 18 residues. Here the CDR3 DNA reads TGTGCCAGCAGAACACTAGCGGGAGGCCCTACACCCTACAATGAGCAGTTCTTC. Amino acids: CASRTLAGGPTPYNEQFF.

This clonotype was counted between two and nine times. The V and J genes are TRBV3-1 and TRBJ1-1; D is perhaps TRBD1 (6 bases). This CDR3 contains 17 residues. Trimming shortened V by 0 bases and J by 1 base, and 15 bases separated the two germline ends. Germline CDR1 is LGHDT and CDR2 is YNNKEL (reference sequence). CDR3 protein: CASSQDPGGRGNTEAFF. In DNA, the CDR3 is TGTGCCAGCAGCCAAGATCCCGGGGGGCGGGGGAACACTGAAGCTTTCTTT.

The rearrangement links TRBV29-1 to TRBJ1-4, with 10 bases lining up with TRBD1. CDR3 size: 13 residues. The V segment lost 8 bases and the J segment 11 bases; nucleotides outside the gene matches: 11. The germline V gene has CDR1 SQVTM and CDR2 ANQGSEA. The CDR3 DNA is TGCAGCTTCACCGGGACAGGGGCATCGAAACTGTTTTTT. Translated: CSFTGTGASKLFF.

For the CDR3, the DNA is TGTGCCACCAGCAGAGGAAGGGACAGGAGGAACACTGAAGCTTTCTTT. Its protein is CATSRGRDRRNTEAFF. The chain uses TRBV15 and TRBJ1-1, with TRBD1 matching 8 bases. The CDR3 runs 16 residues. V lost 1 base, J lost 1 base, and 5 bases stayed unmatched. The germline CDR1 and CDR2 sequences are LNHNV and YYDKDF (reference sequence).

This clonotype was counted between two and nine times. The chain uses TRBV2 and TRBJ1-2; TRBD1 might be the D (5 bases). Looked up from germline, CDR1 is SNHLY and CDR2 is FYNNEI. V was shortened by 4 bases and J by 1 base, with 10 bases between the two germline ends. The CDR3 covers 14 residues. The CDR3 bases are TGTGCCAGCAGTGGCGGGACGATTAACTATGGCTACACCTTC. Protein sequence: CASSGGTINYGYTF.

CDR3 DNA sequence: TGCGCCAGCAGCCCGGGTCCTTACCGGGAGTACTTC. Amino acids: CASSPGPYREYF. This chain connects TRBV5-1 to TRBJ2-7; no clear D. This CDR3 contains 12 residues. The ends were cut back, 4 bases at V and 11 bases at J, with 16 bases in the middle. CDR1 is SGHRS, CDR2 YFSETQ, per germline.

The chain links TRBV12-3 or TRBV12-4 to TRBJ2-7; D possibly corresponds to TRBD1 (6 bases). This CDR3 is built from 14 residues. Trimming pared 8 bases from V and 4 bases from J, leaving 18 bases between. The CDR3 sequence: CASSLGAGVYEQYF. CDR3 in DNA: TGTGCCAGCTCCTTGGGAGCAGGGGTTTACGAGCAGTACTTC.